This entry concerns a single T cell receptor (beta chain). Antigen unknown. Genomic DNA templated the TCR beta VDJ and CDR3 profiling. TCRdb re-called the reads with MiXCR, one entry per CDR3 protein. Of some 170,000 distinct CDR3 sequences listed, around 48% are singletons. Sequencing was done on patients that had shown CD8+CD57+ cell expansion by flow cytometry. All participating patients were living with severe acquired aplastic anemia. The entry originates in a study of CD8+CD57+ T cells in acquired aplastic anemia. Background on the study: Each DNA sample taken from sorted CD4+ and CD8+ cells came to 3 to 3.5 ug on average. Findings and limits, study-wide: It was found that roughly 29 CD8+ CDR3 sequences were shared between patients and controls.

The length of the CDR3 is 17 residues. Germline CDR1 is MNHNS and CDR2 is SASEGT. Trimming at V came to 5 bases and at J to 4 bases, leaving 11 bases not matched to a gene. The sequencing input was sorted CD4+, CD8+, or CD8+CD57+ T cells (not recorded which) from PBMCs. The origin of this receptor is a human donor with aplastic anemia. The chain recombines TRBV6-1 with TRBJ2-2, with 9 bases matching TRBD1. The CDR3 bases are TGTGCCAGCAGTATGGGACAGGGAGTATTGAGCACCGGGGAGCTGTTTTTT. Translated: CASSMGQGVLSTGELFF.